This T cell receptor beta chain derives from a study of T-cell reconstitution after alpha-beta-depleted transplantation in children. The V end lost 5 bases, the J end lost 0 bases, and 11 bases lay between the germline ends. The germline gives CDR1 MDHEN, CDR2 SYDVKM. This CDR3 is 15 amino acids long. A library of TCRbeta sequences, prepared with unique molecular identifiers, was generated. Each CDR3 protein gets one entry after TCRdb re-called the PCR reads with MiXCR. The sample holds about 230,000 distinct CDR3 sequences, approximately 9% seen once. This clonotype was sampled from a human donor who donated a stem cell graft to a child with acute lymphoblastic leukemia. Here the sequenced sample was PBMCs from the stem cell graft donor, taken from the stem cell graft. The chain combines TRBV28 with TRBJ2-4, with D tentatively TRBD2 (6 bases). The CDR3 sequence: CASSLAGLAKNIQYF. CDR3 nucleotides: TGTGCCAGCAGTCTTGCGGGATTAGCCAAAAACATTCAGTACTTC. The whole variable domain, filled in from reference TRBV28 and TRBJ2-4, reads DVKVTQSSRYLVKRTGEKVFLECVQDMDHENMFWYRQDPGLGLRLIYFSYDVKMKEKGDIPEGYSVSREKKERFSLILESASTNQTSMYLCASSLAGLAKNIQYFGAGTRLSVL.